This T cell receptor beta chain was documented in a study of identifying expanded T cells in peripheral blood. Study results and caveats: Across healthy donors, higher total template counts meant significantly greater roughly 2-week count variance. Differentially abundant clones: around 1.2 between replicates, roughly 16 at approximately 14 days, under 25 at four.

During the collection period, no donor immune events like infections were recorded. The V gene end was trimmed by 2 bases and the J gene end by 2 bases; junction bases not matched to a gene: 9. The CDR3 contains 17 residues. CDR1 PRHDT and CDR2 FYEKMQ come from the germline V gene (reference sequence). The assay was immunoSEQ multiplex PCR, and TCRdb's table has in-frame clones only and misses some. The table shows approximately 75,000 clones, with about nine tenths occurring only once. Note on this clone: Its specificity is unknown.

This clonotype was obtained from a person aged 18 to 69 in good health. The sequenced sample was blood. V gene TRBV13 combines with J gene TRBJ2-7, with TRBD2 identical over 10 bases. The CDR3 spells CASSLRAGGLRPYEQYF. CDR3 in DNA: TGTGCCAGCAGCTTACGAGCGGGGGGGCTTCGACCCTACGAGCAGTACTTC.